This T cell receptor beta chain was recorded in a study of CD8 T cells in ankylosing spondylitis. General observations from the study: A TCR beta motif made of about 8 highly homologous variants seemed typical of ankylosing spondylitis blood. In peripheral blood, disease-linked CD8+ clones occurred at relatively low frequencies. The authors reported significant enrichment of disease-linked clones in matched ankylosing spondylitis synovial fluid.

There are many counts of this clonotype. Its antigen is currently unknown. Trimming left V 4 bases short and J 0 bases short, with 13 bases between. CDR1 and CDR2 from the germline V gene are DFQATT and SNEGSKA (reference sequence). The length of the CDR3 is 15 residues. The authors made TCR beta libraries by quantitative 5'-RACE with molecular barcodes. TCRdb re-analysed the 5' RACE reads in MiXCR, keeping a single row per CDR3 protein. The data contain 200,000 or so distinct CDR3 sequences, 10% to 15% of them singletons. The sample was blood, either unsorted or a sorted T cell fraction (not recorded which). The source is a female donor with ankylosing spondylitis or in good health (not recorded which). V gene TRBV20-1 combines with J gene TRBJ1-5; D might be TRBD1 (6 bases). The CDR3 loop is CSANKQGFSNQPQHF. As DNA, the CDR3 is TGCAGTGCTAATAAACAGGGTTTTAGCAATCAGCCCCAGCATTTT.